This T cell receptor beta chain was recorded in a study of T cell responses to AZD1222 COVID-19 vaccine. Broader study findings: AZD1222 recipients seropositive at baseline numbered only 5 to 7.

V gave up 0 bases and J gave up 8 bases, with 17 bases separating them. The CDR3 covers 16 residues. Germline lookup yields CDR1 SGHTS and CDR2 YDEGEE. As for this clone: Its antigen is currently unknown.

Some clones are missing from TCRdb's copy, which holds only in-frame ones; the method was immunoSEQ multiplex PCR. In the table there are about 100,000 clones, around nine tenths of which are singletons. This receptor was obtained from an adult in good health. The chain couples TRBV5-8 to TRBJ1-4; D unclear. The specimen was peripheral blood, collected on day 0 of AZD1222 vaccination. The CDR3 DNA reads as TGTGCCAGCAGCTTGGACATCCGCGGGCTGGGAGAAAAACTGTTTTTT. Translating it yields CASSLDIRGLGEKLFF.